One and the same sample provided the 8 T cell receptor beta chains below, sequenced in a study of metastatic and nonmetastatic thyroid tumors. MiXCR was used by TCRdb to re-call the PCR reads. This table has about 15,000 clones, about 35% appearing once. Not a single patient had been given any form of treatment at any point before undergoing thyroid surgery. Sequences were obtained from tumor tissue. These receptors were collected from a female donor with papillary thyroid cancer or a benign thyroid nodule (not recorded which). Some clones in this sample may be carry-over from other donors' samples.

This clone has at least ten counts. This sequence joins TRBV6-1 and TRBJ2-3, with 7 nucleotides matching TRBD2. With 1 base clipped from V and 5 bases from J, the junction kept 3 bases outside the gene matches. The germline V gene encodes CDR1 MNHNS and CDR2 SASEGT. The CDR3 has 14 amino acids. CDR3 loop: CASSEDLAVDTQYF. In DNA, the CDR3 is TGTGCCAGCAGTGAAGATCTAGCGGTAGATACGCAGTATTTT.

In its sample, this clone ranks as medium-sized. The rearrangement links TRBV20-1 to TRBJ1-4; D is ambiguous. The germline gives CDR1 DFQATT, CDR2 SNEGSKA (reference sequence). V was clipped by 5 bases and J by 8 bases, with 15 bases between them. CDR3 length: 13 amino acids. The CDR3 loop is CSAPGGREEKLFF. CDR3 in DNA: TGCAGTGCTCCAGGTGGTAGGGAGGAAAAACTGTTTTTT.

This clone rates as medium-sized. DNA of the CDR3: TGTGCCTGGATACGGGACGCCGGGTTGGGGGGCTACACCTTC. Residues: CAWIRDAGLGGYTF. This chain uses TRBV30 with TRBJ1-2; D is possibly TRBD1 (5 bases). This CDR3 is 14 amino acids long. Germline CDR1 is GTSNPN and CDR2 is SVGIG (reference sequence). V lost 4 bases and J 8 bases, leaving 20 bases between the germline ends. Supplemented by reference TRBV30 and TRBJ1-2, the full variable domain reads SQTIHQWPATLVQPVGSPLSLECTVEGTSNPNLYWYRQAAGRGLQLLFYSVGIGQISSEVPQNLSASRPQDRQFILSSKKLLLSDSGFYLCAWIRDAGLGGYTFGSGTRLTVV.

The sample holds a few counts of this clone. This chain joins TRBV12-3 or TRBV12-4 and TRBJ2-3; D could derive from TRBD1 or TRBD2 (6 bases each). The CDR3 contains 12 residues. The V and J ends lost 5 bases and 6 bases respectively, with 9 bases between them. The CDR3 sequence: CASSRGGDTQYF. The CDR3 DNA reads TGTGCCAGCAGTCGAGGGGGGGATACGCAGTATTTT.

V usage is TRBV9 and J usage is TRBJ2-7; TRBD2 matches at 10 bases. The ends lost 0 bases at V and 0 bases at J; junction bases unmatched: 6. Looked up from germline, CDR1 is SGDLS and CDR2 is YYNGEE. There are 17 residues in the CDR3. CDR3 sequence reads: CASSVGASGSVSYEQYF. The CDR3 DNA follows: TGTGCCAGCAGCGTAGGGGCTAGCGGGAGCGTCTCCTACGAGCAGTACTTC.

This clone was counted ten times or more. This may be a read error: a much more frequent sequence differs by one nucleotide. Other DNA sequences in the sample encode the same CDR3. The chain combines TRBV12-3 or TRBV12-4 with TRBJ1-4; 11 nucleotides match TRBD1. The CDR3 contains 15 residues. The CDR3 sequence: CASRSGTGGVGKLFF. The CDR3 DNA follows: TGTGCCAGCAGGTCCGGGACAGGGGGAGTCGGAAAACTGTTCTTT.

This clone was detected a few times. The chain combines TRBV30 with TRBJ1-1; TRBD1 might be the D (5 bases). V was pared by 1 base and J by 2 bases, with 14 bases between. CDR1 and CDR2 from the germline V gene are GTSNPN and SVGIG (reference sequence). The CDR3 covers 15 residues. Here the CDR3 reads CAWSAPGGFNTEAFF. DNA of the CDR3: TGTGCCTGGAGTGCTCCTGGGGGGTTCAACACTGAAGCTTTCTTT.

This clone is labeled as medium-sized. The chain combines TRBV19 with TRBJ1-1; TRBD1 aligns across 12 bases. Germline CDR1 LNHDA, CDR2 SQIVND (reference sequence). The CDR3 length is 16 residues. The trim removed 3 bases at V and 3 bases at J, leaving 5 bases unmatched. CDR3 nucleotide sequence: TGTGCCAGTAGTATTAGGGACAGGGGGCAGGACACTGAAGCTTTCTTT. It is translated as CASSIRDRGQDTEAFF. The full variable domain, completed using reference TRBV19 and TRBJ1-1, is DGGITQSPKYLFRKEGQNVTLSCEQNLNHDAMYWYRQDPGQGLRLIYYSQIVNDFQKGDIAEGYSVSREKKESFPLTVTSAQKNPTAFYLCASSIRDRGQDTEAFFGQGTRLTVV.